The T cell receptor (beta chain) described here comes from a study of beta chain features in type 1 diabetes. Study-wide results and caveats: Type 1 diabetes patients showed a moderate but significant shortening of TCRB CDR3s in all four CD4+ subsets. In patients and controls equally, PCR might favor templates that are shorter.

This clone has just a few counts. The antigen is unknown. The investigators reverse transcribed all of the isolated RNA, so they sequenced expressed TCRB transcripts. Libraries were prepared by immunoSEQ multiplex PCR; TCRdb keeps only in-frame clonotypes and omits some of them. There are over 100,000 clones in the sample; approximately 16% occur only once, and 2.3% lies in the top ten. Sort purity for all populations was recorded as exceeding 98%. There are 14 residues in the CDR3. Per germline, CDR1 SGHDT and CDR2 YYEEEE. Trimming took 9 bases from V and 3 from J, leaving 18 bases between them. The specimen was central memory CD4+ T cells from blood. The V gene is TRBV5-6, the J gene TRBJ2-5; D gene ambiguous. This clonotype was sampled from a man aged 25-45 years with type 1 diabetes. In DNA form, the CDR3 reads TGTGCCAACCCCAAGGGCAGGAGAAAAGAGACCCAGTACTTC. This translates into CANPKGRRKETQYF.